This TCR beta chain was sequenced in a study of T cell clonality in common variable immunodeficiency. Points on this clone: The read falls 3 residues short of the CDR3 end, and the missing part is taken from the germline J gene.

The repertoire was sequenced with immunoSEQ multiplex PCR; TCRdb's copy has only in-frame clones and lacks some. Altogether tens of thousands of clones were found in the sample, and no singletons occur. The CDR3 spans 15 residues. CDR1 is SEHNR, CDR2 FQNEAQ, per germline (reference sequence). This TCR was sampled from a person aged 18-70 years in good health. The sample was peripheral blood mononuclear cells. The chain employs TRBV7-9 and TRBJ2-3; 9 bases agree with TRBD1. Incomplete CDR3 DNA: TGTGCCAGCAGCTCGGGACAGGGAGGTGGCCAGCCG. Residues: CASSSGQGGGQP. The full CDR3 sequence reads CASSSGQGGGQPQYF.